Following are 31 T cell receptor beta chains from one sample sequenced in a study of T cell repertoires in cytomegalovirus infection. MiXCR was run by TCRdb on the reads, yielding one entry per CDR3 protein. The profile shows 400,000 to 550,000 distinct CDR3 sequences, 11% of them singletons. The sample comprised PBMCs. The receptors derive from a human donor in good health (CMV status not recorded). Some clones in this sample may be carry-over from other donors' samples.

This clonotype came up many times. This sequence joins TRBV4-1 and TRBJ2-1, with D tentatively TRBD1 (7 bases). Trimming pared 3 bases from V and 9 bases from J, leaving 12 bases between. The CDR3 is 13 residues long. CDR1 is MGHRA, CDR2 YSYEKL, per germline. The CDR3 region has the DNA TGCGCCAGCAGCCAGGAGGGGGCTAGTGAGCAGTTCTTC. Encoded protein: CASSQEGASEQFF.

At least ten counts were recorded for this clonotype. The chain is built from TRBV6-1 and TRBJ1-1; D is possibly TRBD1 (5 bases). Trimming removed 7 bases at V and 8 bases at J, with 17 bases between. Germline V lookup: CDR1 MNHNS, CDR2 SASEGT. This CDR3 region has 13 residues. The CDR3 nucleotides are TGTGCCAGCACTACCACCTGGGGGATCGAAGCTTTCTTT. Translated, it gives CASTTTWGIEAFF.

This clonotype was counted ten times or more. In DNA, the CDR3 is TGTGCCAGTACTTGGACAGGGGGCGCGAACTATGGCTACACCTTC. Translating it yields CASTWTGGANYGYTF. The genes are TRBV19 and TRBJ1-2; 11 nucleotides match TRBD1. The CDR3 covers 15 residues. Trimming removed 7 bases from V and 2 bases from J; junction bases left unmatched: 6. Looked up from germline, CDR1 is LNHDA and CDR2 is SQIVND (reference sequence). The entire variable domain, with the rest obtained from reference TRBV19 and TRBJ1-2, is as follows: DGGITQSPKYLFRKEGQNVTLSCEQNLNHDAMYWYRQDPGQGLRLIYYSQIVNDFQKGDIAEGYSVSREKKESFPLTVTSAQKNPTAFYLCASTWTGGANYGYTFGSGTRLTVV.

This chain links TRBV20-1 with TRBJ2-5; 7 nucleotides align to TRBD2. Per germline, CDR1 DFQATT and CDR2 SNEGSKA (reference sequence). V was pared by 1 base and J by 11 bases, with 10 bases of the junction left unmatched. The CDR3 has 13 residues. The CDR3 coding sequence is TGCAGTGCTAGAGCAGAGCGGGGATCGTCTCAGTACTTC. It is translated as CSARAERGSSQYF.

This clonotype was recorded a few times. The chain couples TRBV28 to TRBJ1-2; D ambiguous. Looked up from germline, CDR1 is MDHEN and CDR2 is SYDVKM. V lost 6 bases, J lost 8 bases, and 19 bases lay in between. This CDR3 region has 14 residues. The CDR3, as DNA: TGTGCCAGCAGGAGCAATATTCCTCGGGTGGGCTACACCTTC. As protein: CASRSNIPRVGYTF.

This clonotype was seen at least ten times. This chain uses TRBV11-2 with TRBJ1-1, with 7 bases identical to TRBD1. CDR1 is SGHAT, CDR2 FQNNGV, per germline. J gave up 6 bases and V 3 bases, and 4 bases lay outside the gene matches. This CDR3 comprises 13 residues. This CDR3 is CASSFDRVAEAFF. The CDR3 region has the DNA TGTGCCAGCAGCTTCGACAGGGTGGCTGAAGCTTTCTTT. Based on the CDR3 plus reference TRBV11-2 and TRBJ1-1, the full variable domain is EAGVAQSPRYKIIEKRQSVAFWCNPISGHATLYWYQQILGQGPKLLIQFQNNGVVDDSQLPKDRFSAERLKGVDSTLKIQPAKLEDSAVYLCASSFDRVAEAFFGQGTRLTVV.

This clonotype was found many times. V usage is TRBV7-3 and J usage is TRBJ2-2; D may correspond to TRBD1 or TRBD2 (6 bases each). The germline CDR1 and CDR2 sequences are SGHTA and FQGTGA. The CDR3 totals 14 residues. V dropped 1 base and J dropped 4 bases, with 7 bases sitting between them. CDR3 nucleotides: TGTGCCAGCAGCTTAAAGGGGGGCACCGGGGAGCTGTTTTTT. Its protein is CASSLKGGTGELFF.

The V and J genes are TRBV3-1 and TRBJ1-3, with D maybe TRBD1 (6 bases). From germline, CDR1 is LGHDT and CDR2 YNNKEL (reference sequence). The V end lost 6 bases, the J end lost 4 bases, and 13 bases lay between the germline ends. The CDR3 loop spans 14 amino acids. The CDR3 DNA is TGTGCCAGCAGGAACAGGGATAGAGGAAACACCATATATTTT. Protein product: CASRNRDRGNTIYF.

In its sample, this clonotype was seen many times. The chain is built from TRBV28 and TRBJ2-7; D remains unclear. Trimming took off 6 bases at V and 1 base at J, with 10 bases between the two ends. In germline, CDR1 is MDHEN, CDR2 SYDVKM. The CDR3 runs to 13 residues. Here the CDR3 reads CASSPPVSYEQYF. CDR3 DNA: TGTGCCAGCAGCCCCCCCGTATCCTACGAGCAGTACTTC. The variable domain in full, completed from reference TRBV28 and TRBJ2-7, reads DVKVTQSSRYLVKRTGEKVFLECVQDMDHENMFWYRQDPGLGLRLIYFSYDVKMKEKGDIPEGYSVSREKKERFSLILESASTNQTSMYLCASSPPVSYEQYFGPGTRLTVT.

Only a few counts were recorded for this clonotype. This chain joins TRBV20-1 and TRBJ2-1; TRBD2 might be the D (5 bases). Germline V gene sequence: CDR1 DFQATT, CDR2 SNEGSKA (reference sequence). The V and J ends lost 1 base and 6 bases respectively, with 13 bases between them. The CDR3 spans 14 residues. The CDR3 spells CSARVLGPLNEQFF. CDR3 DNA sequence: TGCAGTGCTAGAGTACTAGGTCCCCTCAATGAGCAGTTCTTC.

This clonotype has a handful of counts. The chain uses TRBV7-9 and TRBJ2-7; D is unresolved. Germline V gene lookup returns CDR1 SEHNR and CDR2 FQNEAQ (reference sequence). The CDR3 spans 12 residues. The V end lost 1 base, the J end lost 5 bases, and 6 bases lay between the germline ends. CDR3: CASSLGNDEQYF. CDR3 nucleotide sequence: TGTGCCAGCAGCTTAGGTAACGACGAGCAGTACTTC.

This clonotype appeared many times. The chain joins TRBV12-3 or TRBV12-4 to TRBJ1-5; D remains unclear. The CDR3 extends over 13 amino acids. The V end lost 5 bases, the J end lost 6 bases, and 11 bases lay between the germline ends. This CDR3 reads CASSTETRQPQHF. Here the CDR3 DNA reads TGTGCCAGCAGTACAGAAACTCGTCAGCCCCAGCATTTT.

This clonotype was seen many times. The chain links TRBV7-2 to TRBJ2-1, with 11 bases matching TRBD2. The length of the CDR3 is 14 residues. Trimming removed 5 bases from V and 12 bases from J; junction bases left unmatched: 9. Germline V CDR1 and CDR2: SGHTA, FQGNSA. The CDR3 loop is CASSPTLAGERQFF. CDR3 nucleotide sequence: TGTGCCAGCAGCCCGACACTAGCGGGAGAGAGGCAGTTCTTC.

This chain connects TRBV7-8 to TRBJ2-1; the match to TRBD2 covers 7 bases. CDR1 and CDR2 from the germline V gene are SGHVS and FQNEAQ. With 5 bases clipped from V and 9 bases from J, the junction kept 16 bases outside the gene matches. This CDR3 contains 16 residues. The CDR3 protein is CASSLERDPFYGEQFF. In nucleotides, the CDR3 is TGTGCCAGCAGCCTGGAGCGGGACCCCTTTTATGGTGAGCAGTTCTTC.

CDR3 nucleotides: TGCGCCAGCAGCCCTGGAGGGGAAGCGGGAGAGACCCAGTACTTC. Protein: CASSPGGEAGETQYF. The V call is TRBV5-1, the J call TRBJ2-5; perhaps TRBD2 as D (6 bases). Germline lookup yields CDR1 SGHRS and CDR2 YFSETQ. V lost 4 bases and J 4 bases, leaving 17 bases between the germline ends. CDR3 length equals 15 residues.

This clonotype appeared once. A single base separates this from a much larger clone, so it may be a read error. The rearrangement uses TRBV7-3 and TRBJ1-1; D might be TRBD1 (6 bases). Germline loops: CDR1 SGHTA, CDR2 FQGTGA. This CDR3 has 16 residues. CDR3 bases: TGTGTCAGCAGCCCCGCGGCAGGGGCGATGAACACTGAAGCTTTCTTT. Translation: CVSSPAAGAMNTEAFF. Full variable domain (rest looked up from reference TRBV7-3 and TRBJ1-1): GAGVSQTPSNKVTEKGKYVELRCDPISGHTALYWYRQSLGQGPEFLIYFQGTGAADDSGLPNDRFFAVRPEGSVSTLKIQRTERGDSAVYLCVSSPAAGAMNTEAFFGQGTRLTVV.

This clonotype has a handful of counts. One junction end disagrees with the germline gene, perhaps due to a read error. V usage is TRBV29-1 and J usage is TRBJ2-1, with 10 bases aligning to TRBD2. The germline CDR1 and CDR2 sequences are SQVTM and ANQGSEA. The CDR3 is 12 residues long. The CDR3 here is CSVGLADNQQFF. The CDR3 DNA reads TGCAGCGTAGGACTAGCGGACAATCAGCAGTTCTTC.

This clonotype has at least ten counts. This rearrangement joins TRBV11-2 to TRBJ2-1; TRBD2 agrees at 9 bases. The CDR3 extends over 13 amino acids. With 6 bases clipped from V and 8 bases from J, the junction kept 5 bases outside the gene matches. Germline V gene lookup returns CDR1 SGHAT and CDR2 FQNNGV. In DNA, the CDR3 is TGTGCCAGCAGTTTGGGACTAGCCGATGAGCAGTTCTTC. This encodes CASSLGLADEQFF.

This clonotype was recorded at least ten times. V gene TRBV28 combines with J gene TRBJ2-1; D remains unclear. The CDR3 runs 14 residues. Germline CDR1 is MDHEN and CDR2 is SYDVKM. Trimming shortened V by 7 bases and J by 2 bases, and 12 bases separated the two germline ends. Here the CDR3 DNA reads TGTGCCAGCAAGGTGGGAAGTCCCTACAATGAGCAGTTCTTC. It yields the protein CASKVGSPYNEQFF.

The chain recombines TRBV12-3 or TRBV12-4 with TRBJ1-2; D is uncertain. The CDR3 runs 13 residues. Trimming took off 6 bases at V and 3 bases at J, with 11 bases between the two ends. The CDR3 DNA follows: TGTGCCAGCAGCCCAATTACTTACTATGGCTACACCTTC. It yields the protein CASSPITYYGYTF.

The chain has TRBV6-8 and TRBJ2-2; no clear D gene. The germline CDR1 and CDR2 sequences are MNHGY and SAAAGT. The CDR3 has 13 residues. Trimming stripped 8 bases from V and 2 bases from J, with 9 bases between. CDR3 in DNA: TGTGCCAGCGGTCCCCGAAACACCGGGGAGCTGTTTTTT. Protein product: CASGPRNTGELFF.

In its sample, this clonotype was seen many times. The chain carries TRBV6-5 and TRBJ2-7, with TRBD2 matching 9 bases. Per germline, CDR1 MNHEY and CDR2 SVGAGI. The junction had 5 bases not matched to a gene; V was cut back by 6 bases and J by 2 bases. This CDR3 is built from 14 residues. The CDR3 loop is CASSSSGEAYEQYF. For the CDR3, the DNA is TGTGCCAGCAGCTCTAGCGGGGAGGCCTACGAGCAGTACTTC.

The chain is built from TRBV4-1 and TRBJ1-2; 7 bases are shared with TRBD1. V was clipped by 0 bases and J by 8 bases; unmatched bases: 3. This CDR3 region has 13 residues. Looked up from germline, CDR1 is MGHRA and CDR2 is YSYEKL. The CDR3 DNA reads TGCGCCAGCAGCCAAGATATAGGGGGCGGCTACACCTTC. Protein: CASSQDIGGGYTF.

The chain couples TRBV19 to TRBJ2-3; D gene unclear. Trimming cost V 3 bases and J 2 bases, with 9 bases left between them. The CDR3 is 14 amino acids. Germline V gene lookup returns CDR1 LNHDA and CDR2 SQIVND (reference sequence). This CDR3 reads CASSMVGFTDTQYF. In nucleotides, the CDR3 is TGTGCCAGTAGTATGGTAGGCTTCACAGATACGCAGTATTTT. Complete variable domain (other parts from reference TRBV19 and TRBJ2-3): DGGITQSPKYLFRKEGQNVTLSCEQNLNHDAMYWYRQDPGQGLRLIYYSQIVNDFQKGDIAEGYSVSREKKESFPLTVTSAQKNPTAFYLCASSMVGFTDTQYFGPGTRLTVL.

The chain carries TRBV20-1 and TRBJ1-5, with D hard to call. V lost 3 bases, J lost 0 bases, and 9 bases lay in between. Germline CDR1 DFQATT, CDR2 SNEGSKA (reference sequence). The length of the CDR3 is 14 residues. As DNA, the CDR3 is TGCAGTGCTAGCGCCGCGACTAGCAATCAGCCCCAGCATTTT. This sequence encodes CSASAATSNQPQHF.

The rearrangement uses TRBV7-9 and TRBJ1-1, with a weak D call TRBD1 (6 bases). The CDR3 sequence is 14 residues long. The germline V gene encodes CDR1 SEHNR and CDR2 FQNEAQ (reference sequence). Trimming removed 1 base at V and 7 bases at J, with 13 bases between. The CDR3 loop is CASSLDRVGGEAFF. CDR3 nucleotide sequence: TGTGCCAGCAGCTTAGACAGGGTAGGAGGTGAAGCTTTCTTT.

This clonotype appeared many times. V usage is TRBV6-6 and J usage is TRBJ2-7; 8 nucleotides agree with TRBD2. Trimming took 4 bases from V and 4 from J; bases not matched to a gene: 3. The CDR3 consists of 13 residues. Germline loops: CDR1 MNHNY, CDR2 SVGAGI (reference sequence). The CDR3 is CASSSSGGYEQYF. As DNA, the CDR3 is TGTGCCAGCAGTTCCAGCGGGGGATACGAGCAGTACTTC.

This clonotype came up many times. The V call is TRBV5-1, the J call TRBJ2-3, with 9 bases lining up with TRBD2. V shed 3 bases and J 1 base; nucleotides not matched to a gene: 6. There are 16 residues in the CDR3. CDR1 is SGHRS and CDR2 is YFSETQ in the germline V gene. CDR3 in amino acids: CASSSTPSGGTDTQYF. The CDR3 nucleotides read TGCGCCAGCAGCTCAACTCCTAGCGGGGGCACAGATACGCAGTATTTT.

In this sample, this clonotype turned up many times. The V gene is TRBV18, the J gene TRBJ2-3, with D possibly being TRBD1 (7 bases). The germline V and J ends were trimmed by 6 bases and 2 bases, with 12 bases remaining between them. The length of the CDR3 is 14 residues. CDR1 KGHSH and CDR2 LQKENI come from the germline V gene. The CDR3 is CASSEGQPTDTQYF. The CDR3 DNA reads as TGTGCCAGCTCGGAGGGACAGCCCACAGATACGCAGTATTTT.

This chain joins TRBV20-1 and TRBJ2-5; TRBD1 matches 12 bases. In germline, CDR1 is DFQATT, CDR2 SNEGSKA (reference sequence). Trimming cost V 4 bases and J 5 bases; bases outside gene matches: 11. The CDR3 spans 16 residues. Here the CDR3 DNA reads TGCAGTGCTAAATCCCCCGGGACAGGGGGCGAGGAGACCCAGTACTTC. It yields the protein CSAKSPGTGGEETQYF.

There are many counts of this clonotype. The rearrangement joins TRBV5-1 to TRBJ2-2; D is perhaps TRBD1 or TRBD2 (6 bases each). In germline, CDR1 is SGHRS, CDR2 YFSETQ. The germline V and J ends were trimmed by 4 bases and 4 bases, with 20 bases remaining between them. The CDR3 extends over 17 amino acids. This CDR3 is CASSIGTGASSTGELFF. CDR3 DNA: TGCGCCAGCAGCATCGGGACGGGGGCGTCCAGCACCGGGGAGCTGTTTTTT.